This T cell receptor (beta chain) appears in the sequencing data of a study of blood T cell repertoires in COVID-19. Sequencing used immunoSEQ multiplex PCR; TCRdb keeps in-frame clones, though not all of them. Seen here are about 190,000 clones, around nine tenths observed once, and the top ten hold 1.1%. The CDR3 totals 15 residues. Germline lookup yields CDR1 SNHLY and CDR2 FYNNEI. The germline V and J ends were trimmed by 6 bases and 5 bases, with 19 bases remaining between them. The chain combines TRBV2 with TRBJ2-5; D gene unclear. The sequence came from a man aged 25-40 years with acute or convalescent COVID-19. The sequencing input was peripheral blood. The CDR3 DNA follows: TGTGCCAGCAGAGCTCGTGAGCAGCCAGGCGAGACCCAGTACTTC. Encoded protein: CASRAREQPGETQYF. Variable domain in full (rest from reference TRBV2 and TRBJ2-5): EPEVTQTPSHQVTQMGQEVILRCVPISNHLYFYWYRQILGQKVEFLVSFYNNEISEKSEIFDDQFSVERPDGSNFTLKIRSTKLEDSAMYFCASRAREQPGETQYFGPGTRLLVL.